These T cell receptor beta chains were read from a single sample in a study of regulatory T cells in long-lasting Graves disease. TCRdb recomputed calls from the multiplex PCR reads with MiXCR, one row per CDR3 protein. The sample records a few hundred thousand distinct CDR3 sequences, around 11% being singletons. These data also formed part of another study, on T cells in Graves' hyperthyroidism and ophthalmopathy.

The specimen comprised peripheral blood mononuclear cells (PBMCs), sampled at new diagnosis, from a patient treated with antithyroid drugs. Every receptor here comes from a woman under 30 with Graves disease. Each CDR3 is given with its conserved first and last residue. Fields, in order: V gene, clone size, D gene, J gene, CDR3 DNA, CDR3 protein. A D gene is named only where the DNA matches it firmly. Rows give clone size only sometimes, using once, few, many, or a class for an expanded clone.

>TRBV28|NA|NA|TRBJ1-4
TGTGCCACCGGGAACGGATTTAATGAAAAACTGTTTTTT
CATGNGFNEKLFF
>TRBV30|many|NA|TRBJ1-3
TGTGCCTGGGGCACTTTTCGGGGCCCAGGAAACACCATATATTTT
CAWGTFRGPGNTIYF
>TRBV24-1|NA|NA|TRBJ2-3
TGTGCCACCAGTGACCTTAACCATTTTCTTGGCACAGATACGCAGTATTTT
CATSDLNHFLGTDTQYF
>TRBV6-1|few|NA|TRBJ1-1
TGTGCCAGCAGTGAATTCAGCCGGGGAGAAGCTTTCTTT
CASSEFSRGEAFF
>TRBV6-7|NA|NA|TRBJ2-3
TGTGCCAGCAGTTACTCCAGGGTTCCAAATACGCAGTATTTT
CASSYSRVPNTQYF
>TRBV11-2|few|NA|TRBJ1-1
TGTGCCAGCAGCTTTTTGGACATGAACACTGGAGCTTTCTTT
CASSFLDMNTGAFF
>TRBV6-2/TRBV6-3|NA|TRBD2|TRBJ2-1
TGTGCCAGCAGTTCCCAGGGACTAGCGGGGTCGGGGTTCTTC
CASSSQGLAGSGFF
>TRBV29-1|NA|NA|TRBJ2-1
TGCAGCGTTGCGGCAGGAGGTCATGAGCAGTTCTTC
CSVAAGGHEQFF
>TRBV12-3/TRBV12-4|many|NA|TRBJ1-6
TGTGCCAGCAGTTTAGTTTCCAGTTGGAATTCACCCCTCCACTTT
CASSLVSSWNSPLHF
>TRBV7-3|NA|TRBD1|TRBJ2-1
TGTGCCAGCAGCTCATGGCCACCGGGACAGGGGAACAATGAGCAGTTCTTC
CASSSWPPGQGNNEQFF
>TRBV13|many|NA|TRBJ2-5
TGTGCCAGCAGCTTAGAAGGTCAAGAGACCCAGTACTTC
CASSLEGQETQYF
>TRBV28|few|TRBD1|TRBJ1-2
TGTGCCAGCATCGACAGGGGGCGCATTGACTATGGCTACACCTTC
CASIDRGRIDYGYTF
>TRBV12-3/TRBV12-4|few|NA|TRBJ2-1
TGTGCCAGCACCACGGGACCAGGGTTCAATGAGCAGTTCTTC
CASTTGPGFNEQFF
>TRBV2|NA|NA|TRBJ1-1
TGTGCCAGCTTGGGGGGGGAGGCTGAAGCTTTCTTT
CASLGGEAEAFF
>TRBV10-3|many|TRBD1|TRBJ1-2
TGTGCCACCGGGAGGGACAGGGCTAACTATGGCTACACCTTC
CATGRDRANYGYTF
>TRBV3-1|many|NA|TRBJ1-4
TGTGCCAGCAGCCCCTCGGGCAGGGTTCCTTTAGCTAATGAAAAACTGTTTTTT
CASSPSGRVPLANEKLFF
>TRBV30|NA|NA|TRBJ1-5
TGTGCCTGGAGTGTACAGGGCCTTCAGCCCCAGCATTTT
CAWSVQGLQPQHF
>TRBV29-1|few|NA|TRBJ1-2
TGCAGCGTTGACGGACCGGGCCCTACTAACTATGGCTACACCTTC
CSVDGPGPTNYGYTF
>TRBV4-3|many|NA|TRBJ1-4
TGCGCCAGCAGCCAAATCCGGGTGTACGATGAAAAACTGTTTTTT
CASSQIRVYDEKLFF
>TRBV27|many|NA|TRBJ2-1
TGTGCCAGCACCCCTGCCTGGGGGGGCCCGTCCAATGAGCAGTTCTTC
CASTPAWGGPSNEQFF
>TRBV12-3/TRBV12-4|many|TRBD2|TRBJ2-1
TGTGCCAGCAGTGAGACTAGCGGGGAGCGGGGTGAGCAGTTCTTC
CASSETSGERGEQFF
>TRBV5-4|few|NA|TRBJ1-1
TGTGCCAGCAGCCACGTGGAACGGGCATTGGAAGCTTTCTTT
CASSHVERALEAFF
>TRBV7-2|few|NA|TRBJ1-3
TGTGCCAGCAGCTTATCGTTGATCTCTGGAAACACCATATATTTT
CASSLSLISGNTIYF
>TRBV7-9|few|NA|TRBJ1-2
TGTGCCAGCAGCTTAGTACGGAATGGCTACACCTTC
CASSLVRNGYTF
>TRBV12-3/TRBV12-4|many|TRBD1|TRBJ1-4
TGTGCCAGCAGTTCGACCCGGACAGGGGGTGAAAAACTGTTTTTT
CASSSTRTGGEKLFF
>TRBV28|many|NA|TRBJ2-7
TGTGCCAGCAGTTCCACAGGGCCCCACGAGCAGTACTTC
CASSSTGPHEQYF
>TRBV4-3|many|TRBD2|TRBJ2-5
TGCGCCAGCAGCCAAGTACTCGGAACTAGCGGGAGCCAGGGGCGGGAGACCCAGTACTTC
CASSQVLGTSGSQGRETQYF
>TRBV19|NA|NA|TRBJ1-1
TGTGCCAGTAGTACAGAGCTGAACACTGAAGCTTTCTTT
CASSTELNTEAFF
>TRBV15|many|TRBD1|TRBJ1-2
TGTGCCACCAGCAGAGATAGGACAGGGGGTAACTATGGCTACACCTTC
CATSRDRTGGNYGYTF
>TRBV6-5|few|NA|TRBJ1-4
TGTGCCAGCAGTTACACCGGAAACGGTGAAAAACTGTTTTTT
CASSYTGNGEKLFF
>TRBV7-3|many|TRBD2|TRBJ2-1
TGTGCCAGCAGCCCCAGGCTAGCGGGGATCTACAATGAGCAGTTCTTC
CASSPRLAGIYNEQFF
>TRBV5-6|many|NA|TRBJ1-4
TGTGCCAGCAGCCCGGGGGCCGGGACTCCTAATGAAAAACTGTTTTTT
CASSPGAGTPNEKLFF
>TRBV20-1|many|NA|TRBJ2-7
TGCAGTGCTGACAGCCGAGGGAGCGAGCAGTACTTC
CSADSRGSEQYF
>TRBV27|many|TRBD2|TRBJ2-1
TGTGCCAGCAGTCCCCAGGGGCTAGCGGGAGTCAATGAGCAGTTCTTC
CASSPQGLAGVNEQFF
>TRBV16|many|NA|TRBJ2-7
TGTGCCAGCAGCCAAGGGGTGGCAGGACCCCGACCCTACGAGCAGTACTTC
CASSQGVAGPRPYEQYF
>TRBV2|many|TRBD1|TRBJ1-2
TGTGCCAGCACGGGACAGGGCCTTGGGTATGGCTACACCTTC
CASTGQGLGYGYTF
>TRBV7-9|NA|TRBD2|TRBJ2-1
TGTGCCAGCAGCTTACCGAAAGCGGGAGGGCCCCATGAGCAGTTCTTC
CASSLPKAGGPHEQFF
>TRBV19|NA|NA|TRBJ2-1
TGTGCCAGTAGTATAGAACAGGGGACTGGAAATGAGCAGTTCTTC
CASSIEQGTGNEQFF
>TRBV28|many|TRBD2|TRBJ2-1
TGTGCCAGCAGTTTATGGAGCGGGAGGCCCAATGAGCAGTTCTTC
CASSLWSGRPNEQFF
>TRBV12-3/TRBV12-4|many|TRBD1|TRBJ1-1
TGTGCCAGCAGTCCCCAGGGGGAGAGCACTGAAGCTTTCTTT
CASSPQGESTEAFF
>TRBV20-1|many|NA|TRBJ1-4
TGCAGCGTAGGCCGCGAAAAACTGTTTTTT
CSVGREKLFF
>TRBV20-1|few|NA|TRBJ2-5
TGCAGTGCTAGAGATTCGGCAATAGCCGGAGAGACCCAGTACTTC
CSARDSAIAGETQYF
>TRBV7-8|NA|TRBD1|TRBJ1-6
TGTGCCAGCAGTCCTTTGTGGGGACAGGGACCCCGGGGAATCCCCCATAATTCACCCCTCCACTTT
CASSPLWGQGPRGIPHNSPLHF
>TRBV7-2|many|NA|TRBJ2-3
TGTGCCAGCAGCTTAGTCCAGACAGATACGCAGTATTTT
CASSLVQTDTQYF
>TRBV12-3/TRBV12-4|many|NA|TRBJ2-1
TGTGCCAGCAGTTTAGGAGGGGGGTTGGTGAATGAGCAGTTCTTC
CASSLGGGLVNEQFF
>TRBV28|many|TRBD1|TRBJ2-7
TGTGCCAGCAGTTTAGGGGACAGGTCCCGTTCCTACGAGCAGTACTTC
CASSLGDRSRSYEQYF
>TRBV2|once|TRBD2|TRBJ2-7
TGTGCCAGCTCCGGGACTAGCGGGATCAACGAGCAGTACTTC
CASSGTSGINEQYF
>TRBV28|many|TRBD2|TRBJ2-2
TGTGCCAGCACCCTAGGACTAGCGGGAGGGACCGGGGAGCTGTTTTTT
CASTLGLAGGTGELFF
>TRBV6-5|many|NA|TRBJ1-1
TGTGCCAGCAGTTATTGGGCAGGGTTGAACACTGAAGCTTTCTTT
CASSYWAGLNTEAFF
>TRBV28|many|NA|TRBJ2-1
TGTGCCGGACCGGGAGATGAGCAGTTCTTC
CAGPGDEQFF
>TRBV6-2/TRBV6-3|many|TRBD2|TRBJ2-1
TGTGCCAGCAGTTCGCTATTCTCTACTAGCGGGAGGCCGAACAATGAGCAGTTCTTC
CASSSLFSTSGRPNNEQFF
>TRBV6-2/TRBV6-3|NA|TRBD2|TRBJ2-1
TGTGCCAGCCAAATAGCGGGAAGGAATGAGCAGTTCTTC
CASQIAGRNEQFF